Given below is one T cell receptor (beta chain) in context. Its specificity is unknown. The V gene's germline CDR1 is MDHEN and CDR2 SYDVKM. CDR3 length: 16 amino acids. J lost 1 base, V lost 5 bases, and 10 bases had no gene match. The entry originates in a study of CD8 T cells in Susac syndrome. An amount of RNA that ranged from 0.5 to 1 ug was reverse transcribed with random hexamers. TCR beta CDR3 was amplified by immunoSEQ multiplex PCR. This amplification extended across 54 Vbeta and 13 Jbeta segments. In TCRdb, the immunoSEQ multiplex PCR reads were re-called with MiXCR into one record per CDR3 protein. The sample lists about 430,000 distinct CDR3 sequences, approximately 89% occurring once. Study-level findings and limits: Only a relatively small number of individuals were included in the TCR sequencing and HLA analysis.

The authors carried out high-throughput sequencing of TCR beta. They applied it to CD8+ and CD4+ T cells obtained from blood. TEMRA cells were enriched by FACS, while CD8+ and CD4+ T cells were obtained through a negative isolation that was performed magnetically. V usage is TRBV28 and J usage is TRBJ2-7, with 8 bases identical to TRBD1. Sample: CD8+ T cells from PBMCs. The receptor comes from a human donor with multiple sclerosis. In nucleotides, the CDR3 is TGTGCCAGCAGTATCAGCACCGGGACAGGATCCTACGAGCAGTACTTC. It yields the protein CASSISTGTGSYEQYF.